This TCR beta chain emerged from a study of CD8+CD57+ T cells in acquired aplastic anemia. Study-wide context: Sorted CD4+ and CD8+ cells gave a mean 3.2 ug DNA, range about 0.19 to 27.4 ug. General observations from the study: Patients shared twenty-nine CD8+ CDR3 sequences with controls. Statistical testing detected no significant gap in CD8+ Simpson's diversity between patients and controls.

Genomic DNA, serving as template, underwent TCR beta VDJ and CDR3 profiling. In TCRdb, the reads were re-called with MiXCR into one record per CDR3 protein. Of under 200,000 distinct CDR3 sequences in the sample, approximately 48% are singletons; the top ten hold about 9.5%. A word on this clonotype: Its antigen is still unknown.

The CDR3 consists of 14 residues. The germline CDR1 and CDR2 sequences are SNHLY and FYNNEI. The trim removed 7 bases at V and 2 bases at J, leaving 8 bases unmatched. Patients included in sequencing had previously demonstrated CD8+CD57+ cell expansion by flow cytometry. J is TRBJ2-7 and V is TRBV2; TRBD1 aligns across 7 bases. Input material: sorted CD4+, CD8+, or CD8+CD57+ T cells (not recorded which) from PBMCs. The origin of this receptor is a human donor with aplastic anemia. CDR3 residues: CASIPTGSPYEQYF. DNA for the CDR3: TGTGCCAGCATCCCGACAGGGTCTCCCTACGAGCAGTACTTC.